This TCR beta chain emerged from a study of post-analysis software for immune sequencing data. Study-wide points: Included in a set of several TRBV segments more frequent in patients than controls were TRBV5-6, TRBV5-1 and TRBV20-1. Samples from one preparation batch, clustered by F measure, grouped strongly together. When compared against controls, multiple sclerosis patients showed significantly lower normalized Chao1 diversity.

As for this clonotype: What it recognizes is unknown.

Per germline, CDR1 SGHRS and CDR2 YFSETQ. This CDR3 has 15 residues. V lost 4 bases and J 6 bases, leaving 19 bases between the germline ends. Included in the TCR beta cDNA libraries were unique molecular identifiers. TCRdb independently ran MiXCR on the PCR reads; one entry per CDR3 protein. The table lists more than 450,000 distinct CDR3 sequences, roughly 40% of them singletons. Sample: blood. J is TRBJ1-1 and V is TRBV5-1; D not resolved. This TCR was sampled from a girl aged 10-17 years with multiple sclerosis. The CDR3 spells CASSPPGSGSAEAFF. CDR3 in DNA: TGCGCCAGCAGCCCCCCAGGCAGTGGGTCGGCTGAAGCTTTCTTT.